The T cell receptor beta chain under discussion was sequenced for a study of neurological immune-mediated disorders. This clonotype was observed many times. Libraries from sorted cells used about 950,000 T cells (CD4+ or CD8+). Synthesis of cDNA used 5'RACE (with 10-nucleotide random UMIs). From 15-18 subjects, over 170 million TCR-beta sequences were obtained in each sequencing run. From the 5' RACE reads, TCRdb called clonotypes with MiXCR, one entry per CDR3 protein. The sample consists of about 10,000 distinct CDR3 sequences, about 21% of them appearing once. CDR1 SGHVS and CDR2 FQNEAQ come from the germline V gene. The CDR3 runs 12 residues. The V and J ends lost 3 bases and 5 bases respectively, with 8 bases between them.

What was sequenced was CD8+ T cells from blood. This sequence joins TRBV7-8 and TRBJ2-7; D not certain. The sequence came from an older woman with HTLV-1-associated myelopathy (HAM/TSP). CDR3 amino acids: CASSFLRNEQYF. Written as DNA, the CDR3 is TGTGCCAGCAGCTTTCTTCGGAACGAGCAGTACTTC.